This T cell receptor beta chain was documented in a study of CD8 T cells in acute hepatitis C reinfection. The time point was: naive CD8 control sorted from an acute-time-point sample. Comments on this clone: Its antigen is not identified.

Sequencing used immunoSEQ multiplex PCR; TCRdb keeps in-frame clones, though not all of them. The profile shows 30,000 to 40,000 clones, approximately 87% of them singletons. General study findings and limits: Exact CDR3 sharing with other epitopes was rare, possibly method-limited. Alphabeta pairing of public clonotypes could not be determined from bulk TCRbeta data.

Germline CDR1 is SGHRS and CDR2 is YFSETQ. J was trimmed by 4 bases and V by 3 bases; bases with no gene match: 10. The CDR3 totals 16 residues. Sequences were obtained from naive CD8+ T cells from PBMCs. The TCR was taken from a man under 40 with chronic hepatitis C. This chain links TRBV5-1 with TRBJ1-1; TRBD1 agrees at 9 bases. The CDR3 sequence is CASSYGQGLVFTEAFF. CDR3 coding DNA: TGCGCCAGCAGCTACGGACAGGGGCTTGTGTTCACTGAAGCTTTCTTT.